The clone carrying this TCR beta chain was recorded once. These data are taken from a study of cytomegalovirus exposure and HLA in healthy donors. Study at large: The platform used for the 120 or so validation repertoires matched that of the approximately 620 first-cohort repertoires, a later analysis reported.

Separation from the approximately 690-subject first cohort characterized the roughly 120-subject validation cohort, to which the donors belonged. Data came from immunoSEQ multiplex PCR; TCRdb stores just in-frame clones and leaves some out. Of around 98,000 clones in the sample, around 85% are singletons; the top ten hold roughly 3.7%. The sequence came from a woman aged 30 to 39 in good health and CMV-seronegative. What was sequenced was PBMCs.

The CDR3 is CATKASELNTEAFF. The CDR3 DNA reads as TGTGCCACCAAGGCGAGCGAGTTGAACACTGAAGCTTTCTTT. The chain uses TRBV2 and TRBJ1-1; D is unresolved. Trimming stripped 10 bases from V and 0 bases from J, with 15 bases between. CDR3 length: 14 residues. Germline CDR1 reads SNHLY; CDR2 reads FYNNEI. The complete variable domain, with remaining parts taken from reference TRBV2 and TRBJ1-1, reads EPEVTQTPSHQVTQMGQEVILRCVPISNHLYFYWYRQILGQKVEFLVSFYNNEISEKSEIFDDQFSVERPDGSNFTLKIRSTKLEDSAMYFCATKASELNTEAFFGQGTRLTVV.